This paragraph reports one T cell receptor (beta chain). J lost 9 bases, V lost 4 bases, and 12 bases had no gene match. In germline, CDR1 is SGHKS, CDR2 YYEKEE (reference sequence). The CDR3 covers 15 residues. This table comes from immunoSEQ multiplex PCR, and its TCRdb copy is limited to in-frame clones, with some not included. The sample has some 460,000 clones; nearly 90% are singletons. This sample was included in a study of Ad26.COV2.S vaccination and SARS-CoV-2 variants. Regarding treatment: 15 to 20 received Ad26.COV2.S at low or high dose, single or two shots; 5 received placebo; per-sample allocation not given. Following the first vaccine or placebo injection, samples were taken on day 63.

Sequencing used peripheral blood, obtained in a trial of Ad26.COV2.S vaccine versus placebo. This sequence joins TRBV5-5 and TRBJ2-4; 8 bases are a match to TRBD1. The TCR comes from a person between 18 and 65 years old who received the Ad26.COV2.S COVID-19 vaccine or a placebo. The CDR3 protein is CASSILDRAMGIQYF. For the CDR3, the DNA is TGTGCCAGCAGCATATTGGACAGGGCTATGGGCATTCAGTACTTC.